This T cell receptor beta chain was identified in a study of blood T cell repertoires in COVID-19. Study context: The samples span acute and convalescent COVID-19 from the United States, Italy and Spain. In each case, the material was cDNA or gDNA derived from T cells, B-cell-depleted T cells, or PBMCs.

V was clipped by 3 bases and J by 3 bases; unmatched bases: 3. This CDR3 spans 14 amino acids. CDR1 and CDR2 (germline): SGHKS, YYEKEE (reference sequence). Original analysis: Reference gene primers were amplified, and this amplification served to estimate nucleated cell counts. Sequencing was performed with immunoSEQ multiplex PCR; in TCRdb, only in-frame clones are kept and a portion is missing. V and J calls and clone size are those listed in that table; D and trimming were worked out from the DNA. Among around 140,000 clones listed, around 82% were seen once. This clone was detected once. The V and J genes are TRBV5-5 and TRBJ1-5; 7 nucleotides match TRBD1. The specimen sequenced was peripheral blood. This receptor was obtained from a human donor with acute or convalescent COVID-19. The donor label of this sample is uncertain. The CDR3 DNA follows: TGTGCCAGCAGCTCGGGACAGCCCAATCAGCCCCAGCATTTT. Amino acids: CASSSGQPNQPQHF.